This entry describes one T cell receptor (beta chain). The source of the sample is a study of blood T cell repertoires in COVID-19. Overall study: Acute-phase and convalescent COVID-19 samples originated in the United States, Italy and Spain.

CDR3 length equals 17 residues. Germline values: CDR1 SGHRS, CDR2 YFSETQ. With V trimmed by 4 bases and J by 6 bases, 18 bases remained unmatched. Authors' analysis steps: Amplified reference gene primers provided the basis for estimating nucleated cell counts. Using immunoSEQ multiplex PCR, the repertoire was profiled, and TCRdb retains in-frame clones only, with some absent. V and J calls plus clone size are reproduced from that table; the DNA served to infer D and trimming. Of more than 85,000 clones listed, about 90% were seen once; the top ten hold approximately 5.6%. The sequence was collected from a woman between 45 and 60 years old with COVID-19, enrolled during active disease. What was sequenced was peripheral blood. The chain combines TRBV5-1 with TRBJ2-7; 8 bases are shared with TRBD1. CDR3 sequence: CASSPNLYTGTGFEQYF. The DNA of the CDR3 is TGCGCCAGCAGCCCCAACCTCTACACCGGGACAGGATTCGAGCAGTACTTC.